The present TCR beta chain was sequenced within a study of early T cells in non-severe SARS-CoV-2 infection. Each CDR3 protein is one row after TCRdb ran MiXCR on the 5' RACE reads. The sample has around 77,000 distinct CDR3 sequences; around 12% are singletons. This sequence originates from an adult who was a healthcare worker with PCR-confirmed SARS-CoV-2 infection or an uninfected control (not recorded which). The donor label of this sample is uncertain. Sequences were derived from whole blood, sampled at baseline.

DNA for the CDR3: TGTGCCAGTAGTATTAAAGGACTAACAGGGGCCTACGAGCAGTACTTC. Encoded protein: CASSIKGLTGAYEQYF. The V and J genes are TRBV19 and TRBJ2-7; D possibly corresponds to TRBD1 (7 bases). Trimming removed 3 bases from V and 2 bases from J, with 17 bases in between. The length of the CDR3 is 16 residues. Germline CDR1 and CDR2: LNHDA and SQIVND (reference sequence).